A single T cell receptor beta chain is shown here with its context. This CDR3 has 18 amino acids. Germline CDR1 is SQVTM and CDR2 is ANQGSEA. Trimming pared 4 bases from V and 1 base from J, leaving 24 bases between. Data came from immunoSEQ multiplex PCR; TCRdb stores just in-frame clones and leaves some out. This repertoire shows approximately 40,000 clones, roughly 87% found once; its top ten account for roughly 20%. The sample belongs to a study of OX40 agonist ivuxolimab in advanced cancers. The material sequenced was CD4+ or CD8+ T cells sorted from blood, taken in a trial of the OX40 agonist ivuxolimab. V is TRBV29-1 and J is TRBJ2-3; perhaps TRBD1 as D (6 bases). The origin of this receptor is an adult with an advanced solid tumor such as melanoma, head and neck, liver or kidney cancer. This CDR3 is CSVVDSGFRLSRTDTQYF. CDR3 coding DNA: TGCAGCGTTGTGGACAGCGGATTTCGACTTTCCCGCACAGATACGCAGTATTTT.